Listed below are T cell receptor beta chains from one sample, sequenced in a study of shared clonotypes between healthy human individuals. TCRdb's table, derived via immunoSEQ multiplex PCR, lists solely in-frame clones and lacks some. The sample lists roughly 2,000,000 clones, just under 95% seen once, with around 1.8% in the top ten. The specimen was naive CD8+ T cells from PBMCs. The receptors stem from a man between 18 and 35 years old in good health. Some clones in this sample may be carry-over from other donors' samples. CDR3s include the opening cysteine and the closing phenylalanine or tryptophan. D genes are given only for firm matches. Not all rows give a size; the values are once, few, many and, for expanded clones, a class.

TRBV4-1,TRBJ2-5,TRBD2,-,TGCGCCAGCAGCCGGGACCCCGGGACTAGCGGGCGGGAGACCCAGTACTTC,CASSRDPGTSGRETQYF
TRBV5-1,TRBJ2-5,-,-,TGCGCCAGCAGCTTGTGGGGGAAAGAGACCCAGTACTTC,CASSLWGKETQYF
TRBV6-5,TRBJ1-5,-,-,TGTGCCAGCAGGCAGGGAAGGGGCAATCAGCCCCAGCATTTT,CASRQGRGNQPQHF
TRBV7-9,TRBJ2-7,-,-,TGTGCCAGCAGCTTAGCCGTCTTGGAGCAGTACTTC,CASSLAVLEQYF
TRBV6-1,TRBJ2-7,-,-,TGTGCCAGCAGTGAAATCGCCCCAGGGCCGTCCTACGAGCAGTACTTC,CASSEIAPGPSYEQYF
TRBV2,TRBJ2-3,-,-,TGTGCCAGCAGTTACGAGGGCCAGCCCGCGGATACGCAGTATTTT,CASSYEGQPADTQYF
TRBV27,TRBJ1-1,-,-,TGTGCCAGCAGTTTATCGAGGTTCGGGTTGAACACTGAAGCTTTCTTT,CASSLSRFGLNTEAFF
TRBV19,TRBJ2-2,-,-,TGTGCCAGTAGCTCCTTAGGACCGATCACCGGGGAGCTGTTTTTT,CASSSLGPITGELFF
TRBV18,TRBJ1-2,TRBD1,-,TGTGCCAGCTCAGAGCTTACCGGGACAGCACCATACTATGGCTACACCTTC,CASSELTGTAPYYGYTF
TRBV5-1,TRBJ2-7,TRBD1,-,TGCGCCAGCAGCTTGGCGAGGACAGGGTCCTACGAGCAGTACTTC,CASSLARTGSYEQYF
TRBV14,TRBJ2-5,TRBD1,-,TGTGCCAGCAGCCCGGGACAGGGGGGGACTATGGAGACCCAGTACTTC,CASSPGQGGTMETQYF
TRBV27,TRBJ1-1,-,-,TGTGCCAGCTTCCCCTTAGGCGGGGCTGAAGCTTTCTTT,CASFPLGGAEAFF
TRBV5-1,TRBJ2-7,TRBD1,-,TGCGCCAGCAGCACCGAGGGGGCTTGGACCTACGAGCAGTACTTC,CASSTEGAWTYEQYF
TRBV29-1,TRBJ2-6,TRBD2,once,TGCAGCGTCGTAGCGGGGTTACCCTCTGGGGCCAACGTCCTGACTTTC,CSVVAGLPSGANVLTF
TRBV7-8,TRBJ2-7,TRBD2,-,TGTGCCAGCAGCCCACGACTAGCGGGGGATTGGTACGAGCAGTACTTC,CASSPRLAGDWYEQYF
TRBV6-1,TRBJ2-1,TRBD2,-,TGTGCCAGCAGTGAAGTGATAGGACTAGCGGGAGTAGAGCAGTTCTTC,CASSEVIGLAGVEQFF
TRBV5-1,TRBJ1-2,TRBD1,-,TGCGCCAGCAGTCCGGGACAGACTTATGGCTACACCTTC,CASSPGQTYGYTF
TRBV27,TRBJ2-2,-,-,TGTGCCAGCAGTCCGCGGCCCTGGGCCCCCGGGGAGCTGTTTTTT,CASSPRPWAPGELFF
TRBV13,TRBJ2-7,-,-,TGTGCCAGCAGTTATACTCGTGTGGGGGAGCAGTACTTC,CASSYTRVGEQYF
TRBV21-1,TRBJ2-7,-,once,TGTGCCAGCAGCAACAGGGTGCGACGGTGCTACGAGCAGTACTTC,CASSNRVRRCYEQYF
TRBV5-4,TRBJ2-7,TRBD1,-,TGTGCCAGCAGCGTCCCGGGACAGTCTCCCCACGAGCAGTACTTC,CASSVPGQSPHEQYF
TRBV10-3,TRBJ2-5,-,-,TGTGCCACCAAGGGCCCCCTGCAAGAGACCCAGTACTTC,CATKGPLQETQYF
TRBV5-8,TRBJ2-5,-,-,TGTGCCAGCAGCTTGGACAGTCTACAAGAGACCCAGTACTTC,CASSLDSLQETQYF
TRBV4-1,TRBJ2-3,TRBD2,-,TGCGCCAGCAGCCAAGGAGTAAAGCGGGACGCGCAGTATTTT,CASSQGVKRDAQYF
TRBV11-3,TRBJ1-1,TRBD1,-,TGTGCCAGCAGCACTCGGGGACAGGGGGCGATAGCTTTCTTT,CASSTRGQGAIAFF
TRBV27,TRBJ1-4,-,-,TGTGCCAGCAGTTCCCACAGCTTTGAAAAACTGTTTTTT,CASSSHSFEKLFF